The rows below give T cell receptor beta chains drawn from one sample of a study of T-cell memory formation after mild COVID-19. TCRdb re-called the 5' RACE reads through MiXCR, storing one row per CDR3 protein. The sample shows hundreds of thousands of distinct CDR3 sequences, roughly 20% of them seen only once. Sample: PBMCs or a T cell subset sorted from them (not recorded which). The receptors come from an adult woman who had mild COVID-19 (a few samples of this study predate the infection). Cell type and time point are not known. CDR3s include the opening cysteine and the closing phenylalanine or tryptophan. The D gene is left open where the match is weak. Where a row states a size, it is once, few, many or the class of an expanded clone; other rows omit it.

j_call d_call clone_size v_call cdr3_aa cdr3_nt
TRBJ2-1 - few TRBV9 CASSVLRGPYNEQFF TGTGCCAGCAGCGTCCTCAGGGGACCCTACAATGAGCAGTTCTTC
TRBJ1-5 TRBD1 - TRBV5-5 CASSLGDGTGAGNQPQHF TGTGCCAGCAGCTTGGGCGACGGGACAGGGGCGGGCAATCAGCCCCAGCATTTT
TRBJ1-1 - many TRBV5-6 CASSVTVNTEAFF TGTGCCAGCAGCGTTACCGTGAACACTGAAGCTTTCTTT
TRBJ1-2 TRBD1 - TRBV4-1 CASSQPGQVKNYGYTF TGCGCCAGCAGCCAACCTGGACAGGTAAAGAACTATGGCTACACCTTC
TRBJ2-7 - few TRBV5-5 CASSLTAGSSYEQYF TGTGCCAGCAGCTTGACGGCAGGTTCCTCCTACGAGCAGTACTTC
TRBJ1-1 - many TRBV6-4 CASSDFLGSTEAFF TGTGCCAGCAGTGACTTTCTGGGGTCCACTGAAGCTTTCTTT
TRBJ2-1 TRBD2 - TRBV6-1 CASTDHFSGLYNGQFF TGTGCCAGCACCGACCATTTTAGCGGGCTTTACAATGGGCAGTTCTTC
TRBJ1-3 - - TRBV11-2 CASSTPGNTIYF TGTGCCAGCAGCACGCCCGGAAACACCATATATTTT
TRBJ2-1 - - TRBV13 CASSLGSHHHEQFF TGTGCCAGCAGCTTAGGTTCCCACCATCATGAGCAGTTCTTC
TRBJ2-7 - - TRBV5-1 CASSLDPRAEQYF TGCGCCAGCAGCTTGGATCCCAGAGCCGAGCAGTACTTC
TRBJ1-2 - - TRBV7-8 CASSEDTAYGYTF TGTGCCAGCAGCGAAGATACAGCCTATGGCTACACCTTC
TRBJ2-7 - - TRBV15 CATSLRRVYEQYF TGTGCCACCAGCCTGAGAAGGGTCTACGAGCAGTACTTC
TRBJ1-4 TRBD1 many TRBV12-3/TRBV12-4 CASSLRQGGEKLFF TGTGCCAGCAGCCTCCGACAGGGAGGCGAAAAACTGTTTTTT
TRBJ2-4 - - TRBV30 CAWREGLAKNIQYF TGTGCCTGGAGGGAGGGGTTGGCCAAAAACATTCAGTACTTC
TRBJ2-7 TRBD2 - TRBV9 CASSVQAGNVYEQYF TGTGCCAGCAGCGTCCAAGCGGGGAACGTCTACGAGCAGTACTTC
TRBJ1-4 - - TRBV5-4 CASSLGATHSEKLFF TGTGCCAGCAGCTTAGGGGCGACCCATTCTGAAAAACTGTTTTTT
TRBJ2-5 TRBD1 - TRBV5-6 CASSPDRVVETQYF TGTGCCAGCAGCCCCGACAGGGTTGTGGAGACCCAGTACTTC
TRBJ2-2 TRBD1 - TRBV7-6 CASSLTSGGLNGELFF TGTGCCAGCAGCTTAACGTCAGGGGGCCTCAACGGGGAGCTGTTTTTT
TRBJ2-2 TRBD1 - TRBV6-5 CASSARQGDGELFF TGTGCCAGCAGTGCCCGACAGGGTGACGGGGAGCTGTTTTTT
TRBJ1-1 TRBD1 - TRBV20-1 CSASGWAGTENTEAFF TGCAGTGCTAGCGGCTGGGCGGGGACAGAGAACACTGAAGCTTTCTTT
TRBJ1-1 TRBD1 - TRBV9 CASSDQTGIDTEAFF TGTGCCAGCAGCGACCAGACAGGGATCGACACTGAAGCTTTCTTT
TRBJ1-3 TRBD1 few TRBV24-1 CATSDSQGDTIYF TGTGCCACCAGTGATTCCCAGGGGGACACCATATATTTT
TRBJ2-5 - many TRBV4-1 CASSQGGSQETQYF TGCGCCAGCAGCCAAGGAGGCAGCCAAGAGACCCAGTACTTC
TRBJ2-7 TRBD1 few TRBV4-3 CASSQGTGTTYEQYF TGCGCCAGCAGCCAGGGGACAGGGACGACCTACGAGCAGTACTTC
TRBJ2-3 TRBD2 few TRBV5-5 CASSLSGRGTDTQYF TGTGCCAGCAGCCTAAGCGGGAGAGGGACAGATACGCAGTATTTT
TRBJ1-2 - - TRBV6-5 CASCEGGSYGYTF TGTGCCAGCTGTGAGGGAGGAAGCTATGGCTACACCTTC
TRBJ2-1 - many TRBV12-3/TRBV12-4 CASSPLWDNEQFF TGTGCCAGCAGTCCCTTATGGGACAATGAGCAGTTCTTC
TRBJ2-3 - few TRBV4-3 CASSQDASGPSTDTQYF TGCGCCAGCAGCCAAGATGCAAGCGGACCCAGCACAGATACGCAGTATTTT
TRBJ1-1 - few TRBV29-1 CSVEAGNPEAFF TGCAGCGTTGAAGCGGGGAACCCTGAAGCTTTCTTT
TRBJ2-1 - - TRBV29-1 CSAESGSSYNEQFF TGCAGCGCGGAATCCGGGAGCTCCTACAATGAGCAGTTCTTC
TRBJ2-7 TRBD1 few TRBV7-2 CASRAGLRDRVVEQYF TGTGCCAGCAGGGCGGGTTTGCGGGACAGGGTGGTCGAGCAGTACTTC
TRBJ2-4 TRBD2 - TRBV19 CASSIRLAGGGRTKNIQYF TGTGCCAGTAGTATCAGGCTAGCGGGAGGGGGGAGGACCAAAAACATTCAGTACTTC
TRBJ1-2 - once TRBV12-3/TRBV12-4 CASSLAGDLPYGYTF TGTGCCAGCAGTTTGGCAGGGGATCTGCCCTATGGCTACACCTTC
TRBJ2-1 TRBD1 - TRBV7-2 CASSFGQGFHEQFF TGTGCCAGCAGCTTCGGACAGGGTTTCCATGAGCAGTTCTTC
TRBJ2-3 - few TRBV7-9 CASHGGRPADTQYF TGTGCCTCACACGGAGGGCGGCCGGCAGATACGCAGTATTTT
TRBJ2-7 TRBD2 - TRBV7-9 CASSLALSASGSYEQYF TGTGCCAGCAGCTTAGCGTTGTCCGCTAGCGGCTCCTACGAGCAGTACTTC
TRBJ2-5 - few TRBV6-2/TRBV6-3 CASRYSGIETQYF TGTGCCAGCAGATATTCCGGGATAGAGACCCAGTACTTC
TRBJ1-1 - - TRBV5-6 CASSLFTTEAFF TGTGCCAGCAGCTTGTTCACCACTGAAGCTTTCTTT
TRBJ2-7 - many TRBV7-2 CASSLEVGEQYF TGTGCCAGCAGCTTAGAGGTGGGCGAGCAGTACTTC
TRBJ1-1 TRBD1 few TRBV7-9 CASSDLTGAGTEAFF TGTGCCAGCAGCGACCTCACAGGGGCCGGGACTGAAGCTTTCTTT
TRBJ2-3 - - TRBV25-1 CASSEFGRTDTQYF TGTGCCAGCAGTGAATTCGGGCGCACAGATACGCAGTATTTT
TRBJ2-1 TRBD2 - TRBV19 CASRGIAGSYNEQFF TGTGCCAGTAGAGGAATAGCGGGATCGTACAATGAGCAGTTCTTC
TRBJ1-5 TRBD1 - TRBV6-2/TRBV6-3 CASIKDRGNNQPQHF TGTGCCAGCATAAAAGACAGGGGCAACAATCAGCCCCAGCATTTT
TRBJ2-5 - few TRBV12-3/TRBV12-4 CAIGAAESAGIQETQYF TGTGCCATCGGCGCCGCTGAGTCTGCGGGGATCCAAGAGACCCAGTACTTC
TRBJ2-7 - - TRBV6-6 CASSYSAPAGPSYEQYF TGTGCCAGCAGTTACTCAGCTCCTGCGGGGCCCTCCTACGAGCAGTACTTC
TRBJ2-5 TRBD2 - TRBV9 CASSVGGLAEQETQYF TGTGCCAGCAGCGTAGGAGGACTAGCGGAACAAGAGACCCAGTACTTC
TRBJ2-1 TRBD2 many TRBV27 CASDPRGGASEQFF TGTGCCAGCGACCCCCGGGGGGGGGCGAGTGAGCAGTTCTTC
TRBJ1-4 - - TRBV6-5 CASSPPGDNEKLFF TGTGCCAGCAGCCCCCCAGGGGATAATGAAAAACTGTTTTTT
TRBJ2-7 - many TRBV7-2 CASSLQADRHEQYF TGTGCCAGCAGCTTGCAGGCGGATAGACACGAGCAGTACTTC
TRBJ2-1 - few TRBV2 CASSRGQAGEQFF TGTGCCAGCAGCCGCGGACAGGCGGGAGAGCAGTTCTTC
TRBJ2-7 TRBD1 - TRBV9 CASSDGQDPTPPYYEQYF TGTGCCAGCAGCGACGGACAGGACCCAACCCCTCCTTACTACGAGCAGTACTTC
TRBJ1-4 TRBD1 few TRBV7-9 CASSLGTGVPNEKLFF TGTGCCAGCAGCTTAGGGACAGGGGTTCCTAATGAAAAACTGTTTTTT
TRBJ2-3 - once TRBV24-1 CATSDYGAVTDTQYF TGTGCCACCAGTGACTATGGGGCGGTTACAGATACCCAGTATTTT
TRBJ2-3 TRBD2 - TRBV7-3 CASSEFGLAGDTDTQYF TGTGCCAGCAGCGAATTCGGACTAGCGGGGGACACAGATACGCAGTATTTT
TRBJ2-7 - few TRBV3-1 CASSQVSEQYF TGTGCCAGCAGCCAAGTGAGCGAGCAGTACTTC
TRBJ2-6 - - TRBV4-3 CASSQELASFSGANVLTF TGCGCCAGCAGCCAAGAATTGGCATCTTTCTCTGGGGCCAACGTCCTGACTTTC
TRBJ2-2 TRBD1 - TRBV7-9 CASLKGDRATGELFF TGTGCCAGCCTTAAGGGGGACAGGGCTACCGGGGAGCTGTTTTTT
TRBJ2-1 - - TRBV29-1 CCGTSGGYNEQFF TGCTGCGGGACTTCTGGGGGGTACAATGAGCAGTTCTTC
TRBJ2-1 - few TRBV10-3 CAISAGRAQSKNEQFF TGTGCCATCAGTGCGGGGCGGGCCCAAAGTAAAAATGAGCAGTTCTTC
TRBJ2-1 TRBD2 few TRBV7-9 CASSLGGLANEQFF TGTGCCAGCAGCTTAGGGGGACTAGCCAATGAGCAGTTCTTC